The clone carrying this T cell receptor (beta chain) was counted many times. Together with a sample-barcoded 5' primer, a J-beta primer mix was included in a second PCR lasting about 6 to 11 cycles. TCRdb independently ran MiXCR on the 5' RACE reads; one entry per CDR3 protein. This sample has hundreds of thousands of distinct CDR3 sequences, with around 24% found just once. The sample originates from a study of blood T cells in healthy people across ages. Looked up from germline, CDR1 is SQVTM and CDR2 is ANQGSEA. The junction had 1 base not matched to a gene; V was cut back by 5 bases and J by 4 bases. The CDR3 extends over 11 amino acids. The sample was also linked to a second study, of T cells of mothers and their children.

Sequencing was done on a sample of blood. The origin of this receptor is a boy younger than 18 in good health. J is TRBJ2-5 and V is TRBV29-1, with TRBD1 matching 7 bases. The CDR3 spells CSVTGAETQYF. The CDR3 nucleotides read TGCAGCGTTACAGGGGCAGAGACCCAGTACTTC.